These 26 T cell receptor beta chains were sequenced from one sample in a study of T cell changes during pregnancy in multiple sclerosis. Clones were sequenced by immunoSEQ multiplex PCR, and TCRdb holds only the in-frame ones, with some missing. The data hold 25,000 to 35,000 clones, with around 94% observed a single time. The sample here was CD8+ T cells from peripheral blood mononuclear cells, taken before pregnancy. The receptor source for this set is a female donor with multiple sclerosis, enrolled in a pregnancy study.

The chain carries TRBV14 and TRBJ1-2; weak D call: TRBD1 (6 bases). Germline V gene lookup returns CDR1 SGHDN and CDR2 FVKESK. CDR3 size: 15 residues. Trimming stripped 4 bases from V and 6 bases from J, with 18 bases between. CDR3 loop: CASSPYPRGGHGYTF. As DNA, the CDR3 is TGTGCCAGCAGCCCCTATCCCCGGGGGGGCCATGGCTACACCTTC.

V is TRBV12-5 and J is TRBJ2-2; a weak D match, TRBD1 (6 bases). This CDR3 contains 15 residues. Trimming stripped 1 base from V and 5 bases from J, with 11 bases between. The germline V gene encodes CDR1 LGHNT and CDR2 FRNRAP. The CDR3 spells CASGLGNGQTGELFF. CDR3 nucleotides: TGTGCTAGTGGTTTGGGAAACGGACAGACCGGGGAGCTGTTTTTT.

The CDR3 DNA is TGTGCCAGCAGCTTCGAAGGGGCCAAAGAGACCCAGTACTTC. It yields the protein CASSFEGAKETQYF. V gene TRBV5-4 combines with J gene TRBJ2-5; D possibly corresponds to TRBD1 (5 bases). The CDR3 has 14 residues. Per the germline V gene, CDR1 is SGHNT and CDR2 is YYREEE (reference sequence). Trimming took off 2 bases at V and 3 bases at J, with 11 bases between the two ends.

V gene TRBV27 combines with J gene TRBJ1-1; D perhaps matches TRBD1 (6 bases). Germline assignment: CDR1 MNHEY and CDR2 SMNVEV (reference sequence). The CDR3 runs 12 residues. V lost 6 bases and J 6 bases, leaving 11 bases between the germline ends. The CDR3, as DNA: TGTGCCAGCAGAGGACAGACCCCTGAAGCTTTCTTT. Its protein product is CASRGQTPEAFF.

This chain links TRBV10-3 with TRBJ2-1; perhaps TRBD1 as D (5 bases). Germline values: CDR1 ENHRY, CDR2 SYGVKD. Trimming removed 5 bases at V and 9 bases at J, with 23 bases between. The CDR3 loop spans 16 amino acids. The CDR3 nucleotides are TGTGCCATCAGTCAATTCAGTAGGGGTAGACAAGGTGAGCAGTTCTTC. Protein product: CAISQFSRGRQGEQFF.

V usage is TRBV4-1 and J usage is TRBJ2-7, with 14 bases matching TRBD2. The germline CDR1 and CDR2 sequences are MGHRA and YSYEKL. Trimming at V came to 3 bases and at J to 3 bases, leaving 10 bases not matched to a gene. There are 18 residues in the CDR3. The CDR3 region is CASSHRGLAGGLYYEQYF. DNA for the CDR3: TGCGCCAGCAGCCACCGCGGACTAGCGGGGGGCCTTTACTACGAGCAGTACTTC.

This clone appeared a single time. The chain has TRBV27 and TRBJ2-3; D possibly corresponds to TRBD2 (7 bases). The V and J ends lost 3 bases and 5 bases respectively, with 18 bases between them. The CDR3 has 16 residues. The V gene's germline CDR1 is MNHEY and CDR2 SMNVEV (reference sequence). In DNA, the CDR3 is TGTGCCAGCAGTTTCGGTTTTGGGGGGGCAGGAGATACGCAGTATTTT. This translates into CASSFGFGGAGDTQYF.

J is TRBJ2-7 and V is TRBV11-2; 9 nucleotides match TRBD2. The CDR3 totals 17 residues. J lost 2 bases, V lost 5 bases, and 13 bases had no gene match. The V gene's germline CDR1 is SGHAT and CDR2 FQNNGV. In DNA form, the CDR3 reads TGTGCCAGCAGCCGAGAGAGTGGGGCTAGCGGGGCCTACGAGCAGTACTTC. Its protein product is CASSRESGASGAYEQYF. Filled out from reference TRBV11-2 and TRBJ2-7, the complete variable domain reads EAGVAQSPRYKIIEKRQSVAFWCNPISGHATLYWYQQILGQGPKLLIQFQNNGVVDDSQLPKDRFSAERLKGVDSTLKIQPAKLEDSAVYLCASSRESGASGAYEQYFGPGTRLTVT.

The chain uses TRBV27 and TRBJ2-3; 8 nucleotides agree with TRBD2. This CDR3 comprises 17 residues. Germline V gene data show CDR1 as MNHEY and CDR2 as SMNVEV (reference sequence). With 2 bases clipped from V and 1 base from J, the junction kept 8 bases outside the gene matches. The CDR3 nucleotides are TGTGCCAGCAGTTTAGTTCCGCGGGAGGCCCGCACAGATACGCAGTATTTT. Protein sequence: CASSLVPREARTDTQYF.

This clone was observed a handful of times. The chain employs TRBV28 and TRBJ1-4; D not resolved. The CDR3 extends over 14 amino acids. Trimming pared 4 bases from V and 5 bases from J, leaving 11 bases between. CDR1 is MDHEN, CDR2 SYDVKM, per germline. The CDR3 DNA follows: TGTGCCAGCAGTTCCGGAGGAGTGAATGAAAAACTGTTTTTT. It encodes CASSSGGVNEKLFF.

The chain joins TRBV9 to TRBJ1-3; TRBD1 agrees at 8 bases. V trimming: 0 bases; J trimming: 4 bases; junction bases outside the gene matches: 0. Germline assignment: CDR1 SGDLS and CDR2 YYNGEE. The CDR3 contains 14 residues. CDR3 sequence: CASSVGDRGNTIYF. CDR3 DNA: TGTGCCAGCAGCGTAGGGGACAGGGGAAACACCATATATTTT.

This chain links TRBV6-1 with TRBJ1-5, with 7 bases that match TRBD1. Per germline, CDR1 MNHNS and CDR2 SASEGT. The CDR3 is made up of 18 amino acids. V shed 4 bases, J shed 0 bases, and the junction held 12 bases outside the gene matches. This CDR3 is CASSAHRQGPYSNQPQHF. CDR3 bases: TGTGCCAGCAGTGCCCATAGACAGGGCCCTTATAGCAATCAGCCCCAGCATTTT.

The CDR3 bases are TGTGCCAGCAGTCAGGGGAACACTGAAGCTTTCTTT. It yields the protein CASSQGNTEAFF. The J gene is TRBJ1-1, the V gene TRBV27; D may be TRBD1 (5 bases). Germline CDR1 is MNHEY and CDR2 is SMNVEV (reference sequence). The CDR3 is 12 residues long. V dropped 5 bases and J dropped 1 base, with 5 bases sitting between them.

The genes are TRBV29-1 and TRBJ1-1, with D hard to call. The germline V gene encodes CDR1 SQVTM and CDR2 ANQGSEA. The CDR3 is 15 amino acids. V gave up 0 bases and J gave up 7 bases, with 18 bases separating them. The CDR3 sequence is CSVEDPGEGKGEAFF. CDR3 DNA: TGCAGCGTTGAAGACCCAGGCGAGGGTAAGGGTGAAGCTTTCTTT.

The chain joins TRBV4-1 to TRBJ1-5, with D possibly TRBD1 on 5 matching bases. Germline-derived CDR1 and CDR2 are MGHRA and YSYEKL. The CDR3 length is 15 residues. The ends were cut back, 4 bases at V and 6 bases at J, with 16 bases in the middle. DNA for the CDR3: TGCGCCAGCAGCCCCCACAGGACATCTGGTCAGCCCCAGCATTTT. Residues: CASSPHRTSGQPQHF.

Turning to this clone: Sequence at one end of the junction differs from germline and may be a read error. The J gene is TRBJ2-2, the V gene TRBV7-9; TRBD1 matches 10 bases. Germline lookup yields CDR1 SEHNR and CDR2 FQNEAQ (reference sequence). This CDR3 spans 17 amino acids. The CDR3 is CASGFPRDRGFAGELFF. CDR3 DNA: TGTGCCAGCGGCTTTCCCCGGGACAGGGGATTCGCCGGGGAGCTGTTTTTT.

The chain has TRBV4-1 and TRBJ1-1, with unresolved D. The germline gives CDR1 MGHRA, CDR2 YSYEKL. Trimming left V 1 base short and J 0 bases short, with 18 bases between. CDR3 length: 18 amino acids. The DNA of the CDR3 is TGCGCCAGCAGCCAAGTCTCGAACAGAGGGCCGATGAACACTGAAGCTTTCTTT. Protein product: CASSQVSNRGPMNTEAFF.

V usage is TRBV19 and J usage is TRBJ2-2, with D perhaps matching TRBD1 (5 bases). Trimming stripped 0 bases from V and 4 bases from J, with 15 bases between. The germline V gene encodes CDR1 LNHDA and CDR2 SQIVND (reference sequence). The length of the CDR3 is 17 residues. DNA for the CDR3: TGTGCCAGTAGTATAGAAGGGGTTACCTGGGGCACCGGGGAGCTGTTTTTT. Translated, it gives CASSIEGVTWGTGELFF. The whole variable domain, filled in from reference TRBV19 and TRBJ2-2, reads DGGITQSPKYLFRKEGQNVTLSCEQNLNHDAMYWYRQDPGQGLRLIYYSQIVNDFQKGDIAEGYSVSREKKESFPLTVTSAQKNPTAFYLCASSIEGVTWGTGELFFGEGSRLTVL.

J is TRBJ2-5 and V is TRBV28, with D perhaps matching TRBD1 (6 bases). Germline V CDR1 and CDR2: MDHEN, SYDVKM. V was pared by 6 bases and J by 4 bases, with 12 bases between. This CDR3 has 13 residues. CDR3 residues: CASRPGVGETQYF. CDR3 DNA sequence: TGTGCCAGCAGACCAGGGGTGGGAGAGACCCAGTACTTC. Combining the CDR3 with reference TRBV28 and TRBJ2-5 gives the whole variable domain DVKVTQSSRYLVKRTGEKVFLECVQDMDHENMFWYRQDPGLGLRLIYFSYDVKMKEKGDIPEGYSVSREKKERFSLILESASTNQTSMYLCASRPGVGETQYFGPGTRLLVL.

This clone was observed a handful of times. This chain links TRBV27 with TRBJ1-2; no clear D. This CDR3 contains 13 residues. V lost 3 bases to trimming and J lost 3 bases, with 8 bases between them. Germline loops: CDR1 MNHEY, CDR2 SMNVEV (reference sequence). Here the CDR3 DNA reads TGTGCCAGCAGTTTTAACATCTACTATGGCTACACCTTC. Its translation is CASSFNIYYGYTF.

CDR3 DNA: TGTGCCAGCAGTGATGTATTTGCCGGGGAGCTGTTTTTT. Amino acids: CASSDVFAGELFF. The rearrangement uses TRBV25-1 and TRBJ2-2; no clear D gene. Germline CDR1 and CDR2: MGHDK and SYGVNS. The V and J ends lost 3 bases and 6 bases respectively, with 8 bases between them. The CDR3 runs 13 residues. Supplemented by reference TRBV25-1 and TRBJ2-2, the full variable domain reads EADIYQTPRYLVIGTGKKITLECSQTMGHDKMYWYQQDPGMELHLIHYSYGVNSTEKGDLSSESTVSRIRTEHFPLTLESARPSHTSQYLCASSDVFAGELFFGEGSRLTVL.

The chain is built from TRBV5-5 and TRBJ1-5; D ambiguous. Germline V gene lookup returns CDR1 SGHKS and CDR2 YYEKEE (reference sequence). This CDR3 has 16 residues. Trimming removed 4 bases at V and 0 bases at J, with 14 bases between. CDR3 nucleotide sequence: TGTGCCAGCAGCCCGGGATGGCGGCTTAGCAATCAGCCCCAGCATTTT. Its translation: CASSPGWRLSNQPQHF.

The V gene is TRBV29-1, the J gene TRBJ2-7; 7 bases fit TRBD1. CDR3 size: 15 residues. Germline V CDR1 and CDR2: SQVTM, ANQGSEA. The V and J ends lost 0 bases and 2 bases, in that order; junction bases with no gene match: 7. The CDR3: CSVEESRRGTYEQYF. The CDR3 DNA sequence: TGCAGCGTTGAAGAATCTCGCAGGGGGACCTACGAGCAGTACTTC.

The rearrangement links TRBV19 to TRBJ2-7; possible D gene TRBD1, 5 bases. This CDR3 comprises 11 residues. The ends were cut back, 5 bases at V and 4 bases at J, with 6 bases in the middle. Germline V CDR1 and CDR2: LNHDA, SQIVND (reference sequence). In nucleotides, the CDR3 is TGTGCCAGTAGTCAGGGATACGAGCAGTACTTC. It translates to CASSQGYEQYF.

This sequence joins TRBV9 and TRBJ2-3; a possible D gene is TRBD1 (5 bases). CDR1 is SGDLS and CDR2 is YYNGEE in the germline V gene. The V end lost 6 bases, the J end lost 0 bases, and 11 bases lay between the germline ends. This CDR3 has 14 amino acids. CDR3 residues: CASTYGASTDTQYF. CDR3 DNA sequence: TGTGCCAGCACCTATGGGGCTAGCACAGATACGCAGTATTTT. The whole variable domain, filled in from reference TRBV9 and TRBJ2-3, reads DSGVTQTPKHLITATGQRVTLRCSPRSGDLSVYWYQQSLDQGLQFLIQYYNGEERAKGNILERFSAQQFPDLHSELNLSSLELGDSALYFCASTYGASTDTQYFGPGTRLTVL.

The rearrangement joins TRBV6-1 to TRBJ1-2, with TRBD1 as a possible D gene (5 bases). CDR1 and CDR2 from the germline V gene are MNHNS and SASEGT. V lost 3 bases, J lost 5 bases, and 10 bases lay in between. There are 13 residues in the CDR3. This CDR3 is CASSEGRTYGYTF. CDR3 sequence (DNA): TGTGCCAGCAGTGAGGGGCGCACATATGGCTACACCTTC.